This entry concerns a single T cell receptor (beta chain). CDR3 size: 15 residues. The V gene end was trimmed by 5 bases and the J gene end by 0 bases; junction bases not matched to a gene: 5. Germline CDR1 SGHVS, CDR2 FNYEAQ. The data were taken from a study of blood T cell repertoires in COVID-19. About the research overall: The United States, Italy and Spain provided the acute and convalescent COVID-19 samples. Sample material is recorded as cDNA or gDNA derived from T cells, B-cell-depleted T cells, or PBMCs.

In the authors' methods: Scientists estimated how many nucleated cells there were by amplifying reference gene primers. TCRdb keeps only in-frame clones here, not all; method: immunoSEQ multiplex PCR. The V and J calls and clone size were taken over from that table, and D and trimming were inferred from the DNA. The table shows about 140,000 clones, with 70% to 85% occurring only once. The sequenced material came from peripheral blood. The chain is built from TRBV7-6 and TRBJ1-1; TRBD1 matches at 8 bases. This TCR was recovered from a man aged 60 to 75 who had recovered from COVID-19. The chain's CDR3 is CASSHWDRMNTEAFF. The CDR3 nucleotides read TGTGCCAGCAGCCATTGGGACAGGATGAACACTGAAGCTTTCTTT. Together with reference TRBV7-6 and TRBJ1-1, the CDR3 gives the full variable domain: GAGVSQSPRYKVTKRGQDVALRCDPISGHVSLYWYRQALGQGPEFLTYFNYEAQQDKSGLPNDRFSAERPEGSISTLTIQRTEQRDSAMYRCASSHWDRMNTEAFFGQGTRLTVV.